The TCR beta chain described here comes from a study of blood T cell repertoires in COVID-19. Losses at the gene ends were 7 bases for V and 1 base for J; bases not matched to a gene: 6. This CDR3 comprises 13 residues. Germline CDR1 reads SQVTM; CDR2 reads ANQGSEA. Methods used by the authors: How many nucleated cells were present was estimated from reference gene primer amplification. Generated by immunoSEQ multiplex PCR, the TCRdb table keeps only in-frame clones and is missing some. The V and J calls and the clone size are those of that table, but D and trimming were determined from the DNA. The repertoire holds approximately 500,000 clones, with approximately 83% as singletons.

The receptor was derived from a human donor in a cohort sampled during active COVID-19. Material: peripheral blood. V gene TRBV29-1 combines with J gene TRBJ1-1; 7 bases fit TRBD1. CDR3 region: CSARQGSNTEAFF. The CDR3 region has the DNA TGCAGCGCCCGACAGGGATCGAACACTGAAGCTTTCTTT. Looking up the rest from reference TRBV29-1 and TRBJ1-1 gives the full variable domain: SAVISQKPSRDICQRGTSLTIQCQVDSQVTMMFWYRQQPGQSLTLIATANQGSEATYESGFVIDKFPISRPNLTFSTLTVSNMSPEDSSIYLCSARQGSNTEAFFGQGTRLTVV.